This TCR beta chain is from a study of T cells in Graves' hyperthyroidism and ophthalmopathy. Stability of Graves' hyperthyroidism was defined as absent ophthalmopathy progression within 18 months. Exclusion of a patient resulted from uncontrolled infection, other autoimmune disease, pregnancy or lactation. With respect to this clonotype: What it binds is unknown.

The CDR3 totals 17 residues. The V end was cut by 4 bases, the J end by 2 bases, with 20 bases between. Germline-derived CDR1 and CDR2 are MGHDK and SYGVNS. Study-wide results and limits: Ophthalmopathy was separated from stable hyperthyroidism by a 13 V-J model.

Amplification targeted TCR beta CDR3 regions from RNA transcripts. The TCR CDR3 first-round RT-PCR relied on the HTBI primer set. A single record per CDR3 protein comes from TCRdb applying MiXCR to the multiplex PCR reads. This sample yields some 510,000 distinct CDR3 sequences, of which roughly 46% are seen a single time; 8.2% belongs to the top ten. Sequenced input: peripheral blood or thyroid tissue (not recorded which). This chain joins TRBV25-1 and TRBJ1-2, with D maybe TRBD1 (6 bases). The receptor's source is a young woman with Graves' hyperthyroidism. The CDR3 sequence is CASSAVGLGGSNYGYTF. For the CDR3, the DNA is TGTGCCAGCAGTGCCGTGGGCCTTGGGGGCTCGAACTATGGCTACACCTTC.